This entry describes one T cell receptor (beta chain). Its antigen is as yet unknown. Clones were read by immunoSEQ multiplex PCR, and TCRdb kept only the in-frame ones, dropping some. The sample includes about 35,000 clones, more than 90% of them seen just once. The CDR3 has 15 residues. Germline CDR1 and CDR2: SGDLS and YYNGEE. The ends were cut back, 4 bases at V and 0 bases at J, with 11 bases in the middle. These data are taken from a study of circulating and synovial CD4+ cells in juvenile arthritis. Broader study findings: Compared with bulk blood, circulating pathogenic-like lymphocytes shared substantially more CDR3 sequences with synovial T cells.

The chain couples TRBV9 to TRBJ2-1; D gene unclear. This TCR derives from a human donor with juvenile idiopathic arthritis. Sample: CD4+ T cells from blood. DNA of the CDR3: TGTGCCAGCAGCCCCATGTCCAGCTCCTACAATGAGCAGTTCTTC. It translates to CASSPMSSSYNEQFF. The full variable domain, with the rest looked up from reference TRBV9 and TRBJ2-1, is DSGVTQTPKHLITATGQRVTLRCSPRSGDLSVYWYQQSLDQGLQFLIQYYNGEERAKGNILERFSAQQFPDLHSELNLSSLELGDSALYFCASSPMSSSYNEQFFGPGTRLTVL.